These T cell receptor beta chains were read from a single sample in a study of Ad26.COV2.S vaccination and SARS-CoV-2 variants. Measured with immunoSEQ multiplex PCR; TCRdb has only the in-frame clones, and not every one. This table holds approximately 410,000 clones, 70% to 90% found once. Sample: peripheral blood, taken in a trial of Ad26.COV2.S vaccine versus placebo. Receptor source: a person aged 18 to 59 who received the Ad26.COV2.S COVID-19 vaccine or a placebo. The CDR3 runs from the conserved cysteine through the conserved F or W. The D gene is left open where the match is weak. Rows may omit the clone size; those that give it use once, few, many or a size class.

J gene	clone size	V gene	D gene	CDR3 DNA	CDR3 protein
TRBJ2-1	.	TRBV27	TRBD2	TGTGCCAGCAGTAGCTTCGGGGGCGCGGGAGGGGGAGAGCAGTTCTTC	CASSSFGGAGGGEQFF
TRBJ1-5	.	TRBV5-6	TRBD1	TGTGCCAGCAGCTTGAGACAGGGAATAGGCCAGGGTATGCCCCAGCATTTT	CASSLRQGIGQGMPQHF
TRBJ2-1	once	TRBV29-1	.	TGCAGCGTCTCCTATCGGCCGAAGGATGAGCAGTTCTTC	CSVSYRPKDEQFF
TRBJ2-7	.	TRBV6-6	.	TGTGCCAGCAGTTACGAACCCCGGGGCATCTACGAGCAGTACTTC	CASSYEPRGIYEQYF
TRBJ1-2	few	TRBV6-5	TRBD1	TGTGCCAGCACCCGGACAGGTCCCGATGGCTACACCTTC	CASTRTGPDGYTF
TRBJ1-6	.	TRBV5-1	.	TGCGCCAGCAGCTTGATCCTTAGGTCACCCCTCCACTTT	CASSLILRSPLHF
TRBJ2-5	.	TRBV30	TRBD1	TGTGCCTGGACTACCGGACAGGGGATCCAAGAGACCCAGTACTTC	CAWTTGQGIQETQYF
TRBJ2-4	.	TRBV7-9	.	TGTGCCAGCAGCTTTTCGGGACAAGCCAAAAACATTCAGTACTTC	CASSFSGQAKNIQYF
TRBJ1-5	once	TRBV30	.	TGTGCCTGGAGTGTAGGACCGGGGGCATATCAGCCCCAGCATTTT	CAWSVGPGAYQPQHF
TRBJ1-1	.	TRBV6-2/TRBV6-3	.	TGTGCCAGCAGTTACGATGGGGGCAGGGGAATAAGTGAAGCTTTCTTT	CASSYDGGRGISEAFF
TRBJ2-5	once	TRBV10-1	TRBD1	TGCGCCAGCAGTAAAAACCGGGACAGGGTTGAAGAGACCCAGTACTTC	CASSKNRDRVEETQYF
TRBJ1-5	.	TRBV14	.	TGTGCCAGCAGCCAAGACAGAAATCAGCCCCAGCATTTT	CASSQDRNQPQHF
TRBJ1-4	.	TRBV5-1	.	TGCGCCAGCAGGATGGGTTTAGGGACGGATGAAAAACTGTTTTTT	CASRMGLGTDEKLFF
TRBJ1-6	.	TRBV7-2	TRBD1	TGTGCCAGCAGCGCGGAACAGGGGTCACCCCTCCACTTT	CASSAEQGSPLHF
TRBJ1-5	few	TRBV19	TRBD1	TGTGCCAGTAGAGATGGACAGGGTAGATATCAGCCCCAGCATTTT	CASRDGQGRYQPQHF
TRBJ2-5	.	TRBV2	TRBD1	TGTGCCAGCAGTAAAGGGGGCCTTATCCAAGAGACCCAGTACTTC	CASSKGGLIQETQYF
TRBJ2-7	.	TRBV30	TRBD1	TGTGCCTGGAATACAGGGGACGAGCAGTACTTC	CAWNTGDEQYF
TRBJ1-5	.	TRBV6-2/TRBV6-3	.	TGTGCCAGCAGCAAGACAGGTCCTCGGCCCCAGCATTTT	CASSKTGPRPQHF
TRBJ2-4	.	TRBV5-4	TRBD1	TGTGCCAGCAGCTCACGGACAGGCGGTATACTAGCCAAAAACATTCAGTACTTC	CASSSRTGGILAKNIQYF
TRBJ2-4	.	TRBV4-1	TRBD1	TGCGCCAGCAGCCCAATTAGAGGACAGGGGGCAAGAGACATTCAGTACTTC	CASSPIRGQGARDIQYF
TRBJ2-7	few	TRBV7-9	TRBD1	TGTGCCAGCAGCCCCACAGGGGGCGACGAGCAGTACTTC	CASSPTGGDEQYF
TRBJ1-2	.	TRBV20-1	.	TGCAGTGCTAGTAAAGGGCAAGCTAACTATGGCTACACCTTC	CSASKGQANYGYTF